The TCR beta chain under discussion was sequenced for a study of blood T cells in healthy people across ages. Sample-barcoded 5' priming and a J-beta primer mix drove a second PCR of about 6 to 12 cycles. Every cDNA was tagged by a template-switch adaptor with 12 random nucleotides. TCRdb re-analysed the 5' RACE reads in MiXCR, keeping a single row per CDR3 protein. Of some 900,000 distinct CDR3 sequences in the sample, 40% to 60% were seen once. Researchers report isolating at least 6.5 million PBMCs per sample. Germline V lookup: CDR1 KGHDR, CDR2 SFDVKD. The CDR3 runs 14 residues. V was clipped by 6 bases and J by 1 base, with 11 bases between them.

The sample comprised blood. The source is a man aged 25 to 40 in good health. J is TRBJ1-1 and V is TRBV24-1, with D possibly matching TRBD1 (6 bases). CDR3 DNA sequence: TGTGCCACCAGTCGTACAGGGCCGAACACTGAAGCTTTCTTT. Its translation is CATSRTGPNTEAFF.